The T cell receptor (beta chain) described here comes from a study of early T cells in non-severe SARS-CoV-2 infection. At the level of the study: The input, bulk RNA from unsorted whole blood, was sequenced, and chains were unpaired.

Study results and limitations: Sequences matched to VDJdb favored anti-spike CD8 responses, while private and CD4 specificities were missed.

There are many counts of this clonotype. Its antigen is unknown. The library protocol tagged individual cDNA molecules with unique molecular identifiers. TCRdb re-called the 5' RACE reads with MiXCR, one entry per CDR3 protein. The top ten clones hold 4.4% of a sample with some 38,000 distinct CDR3 sequences, around 5.4% of them seen once. CDR3 length equals 15 residues. Germline trimming cut 3 bases from V and 6 bases from J; bases unmatched to any gene: 6. The V gene's germline CDR1 is SNHLY and CDR2 FYNNEI. This sequence joins TRBV2 and TRBJ2-4; TRBD2 agrees at 9 bases. This TCR derives from an adult who was a healthcare worker with PCR-confirmed SARS-CoV-2 infection or an uninfected control (not recorded which). Here the sequenced sample was whole blood, taken at baseline. The CDR3 bases are TGTGCCAGCAGTGACCTAGCGGGGTCGGGAAACATTCAGTACTTC. It specifies CASSDLAGSGNIQYF.